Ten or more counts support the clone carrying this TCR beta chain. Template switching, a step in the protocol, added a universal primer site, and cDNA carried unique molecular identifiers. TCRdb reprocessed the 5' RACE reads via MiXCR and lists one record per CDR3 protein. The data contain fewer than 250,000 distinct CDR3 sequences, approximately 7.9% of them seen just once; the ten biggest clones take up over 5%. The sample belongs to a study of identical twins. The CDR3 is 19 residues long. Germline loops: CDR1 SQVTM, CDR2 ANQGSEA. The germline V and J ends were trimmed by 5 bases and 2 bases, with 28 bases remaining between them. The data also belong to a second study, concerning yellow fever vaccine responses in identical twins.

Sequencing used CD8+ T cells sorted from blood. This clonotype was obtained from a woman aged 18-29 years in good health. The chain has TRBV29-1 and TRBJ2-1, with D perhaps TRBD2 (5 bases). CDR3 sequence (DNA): TGCAGCGTTTATCAGCCCCAGTGGGAGTCCCAAGCCGCCTACAATGAGCAGTTCTTC. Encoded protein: CSVYQPQWESQAAYNEQFF.